Reported below is one T cell receptor (beta chain). The CDR3 has 14 residues. Germline CDR1 LGHNA, CDR2 YNFKEQ. V was shortened by 4 bases and J by 5 bases, with 11 bases between the two germline ends. This table comes from immunoSEQ multiplex PCR, and its TCRdb copy is limited to in-frame clones, with some not included. The table records around 52,000 clones, 90% to 97% of them present only once. The data were taken from a study of T cells after somatic rescue of genetic block. The sequenced material came from peripheral blood mononuclear cells (PBMCs). This sequence was found in a child in the first two years of life. The chain has TRBV4-2 and TRBJ2-2, with a weak D call TRBD2 (6 bases). CDR3 sequence (DNA): TGTGCCAGCAGCCCGAGCGGGTCTACCGGGGAGCTGTTTTTT. It translates to CASSPSGSTGELFF.